Listed here are 32 T cell receptor beta chains from one sample, sequenced in a study of multiple sclerosis patients with progressive multifocal leukoencephalopathy. The time point was: time of PML onset. The assay was immunoSEQ multiplex PCR, and TCRdb's table has in-frame clones only and misses some. The sample yields about 31,000 clones, over 80% seen once. This material consisted of PBMCs, taken from a patient treated with natalizumab. Source of these receptors: a woman aged 40-49 years with progressive multifocal leukoencephalopathy.

CDR3 sequence reads: CASSDRGFQNSYEQYF. The CDR3 DNA sequence: TGTGCCAGCAGCGATCGGGGGTTTCAGAACTCCTACGAGCAGTACTTC. J is TRBJ2-7 and V is TRBV7-8, with D tentatively TRBD2 (6 bases). Looked up from germline, CDR1 is SGHVS and CDR2 is FQNEAQ. Trimming left V 5 bases short and J 0 bases short, with 17 bases between. This CDR3 is 16 amino acids long.

The chain carries TRBV30 and TRBJ2-7; D ambiguous. There are 12 residues in the CDR3. V shed 1 base and J shed 1 base, with 5 bases lying between them. CDR1 GTSNPN and CDR2 SVGIG come from the germline V gene (reference sequence). The CDR3, as DNA: TGTGCCTGGAGTGGTGGTTCCTACGAGCAGTACTTC. Amino acids: CAWSGGSYEQYF.

The chain couples TRBV29-1 to TRBJ2-1; D not resolved. CDR1 SQVTM and CDR2 ANQGSEA come from the germline V gene. This CDR3 spans 12 amino acids. V was pared by 6 bases and J by 4 bases, with 10 bases between. This CDR3 reads CSVGWNYNEQFF. The CDR3 coding sequence is TGCAGCGTCGGTTGGAATTACAATGAGCAGTTCTTC.

The CDR3 DNA is TGTGCCAGCAGCTTCGGGGAGGGGGCGGACACCGGGGAGCTGTTTTTT. Its protein product is CASSFGEGADTGELFF. The V and J genes are TRBV7-8 and TRBJ2-2; perhaps D is TRBD1 or TRBD2 (7 bases each). The CDR3 totals 16 residues. Germline assignment: CDR1 SGHVS and CDR2 FQNEAQ. Trimming left V 3 bases short and J 3 bases short, with 14 bases between.

This chain links TRBV7-8 with TRBJ2-7, with TRBD2 matching over 8 bases. V was clipped by 4 bases and J by 5 bases; unmatched bases: 10. Germline CDR1 is SGHVS and CDR2 is FQNEAQ. The CDR3 consists of 15 residues. For the CDR3, the DNA is TGTGCCAGCAGCTACCCGGGGGGGCGGGAAGACGAGCAGTACTTC. Translating it yields CASSYPGGREDEQYF.

The genes are TRBV28 and TRBJ2-2; TRBD1 agrees at 9 bases. Germline V gives CDR1 MDHEN, CDR2 SYDVKM. V lost 1 base and J lost 5; bases outside the gene matches: 5. This CDR3 region has 16 residues. In nucleotides, the CDR3 is TGTGCCAGCAGTTTATCCGGGACAGGGCTTACCGGGGAGCTGTTTTTT. Its protein product is CASSLSGTGLTGELFF.

CDR3 amino acids: CASSYSSIMAYEQYF. The CDR3 nucleotides are TGTGCCAGCAGTTACTCCTCTATAATGGCCTACGAGCAGTACTTC. The chain employs TRBV6-5 and TRBJ2-5; D unresolved. The J call may be in error: the DNA end matches TRBJ2-7 better. The CDR3 runs 15 residues. CDR1 MNHEY and CDR2 SVGAGI come from the germline V gene.

This chain links TRBV7-2 with TRBJ2-1, with D tentatively TRBD1 or TRBD2 (6 bases each). V lost 7 bases and J lost 8, with 21 bases in between. The CDR3 spans 15 residues. Per germline, CDR1 SGHTA and CDR2 FQGNSA. CDR3 coding DNA: TGTGCCAGCATTACCGATCCGGGGGCGTACTATGAGCAGTTCTTC. This translates into CASITDPGAYYEQFF.

V is TRBV6-4 and J is TRBJ2-3; 7 nucleotides align to TRBD2. Germline V gene data show CDR1 as MRHNA and CDR2 as SNTAGT. The CDR3 loop spans 15 amino acids. V gave up 3 bases and J gave up 1 base; unmatched junction bases: 4. The CDR3 coding sequence is TGTGCCAGCAGTGAAGGTACTAGCGGCACAGATACGCAGTATTTT. Its protein is CASSEGTSGTDTQYF.

Written as DNA, the CDR3 is TGTGCCTTCCGGGACAGGGGGTTGAACACTGAAGCTTTCTTT. As protein: CAFRDRGLNTEAFF. The chain joins TRBV30 to TRBJ1-1; the match to TRBD1 covers 11 bases. The V gene's germline CDR1 is GTSNPN and CDR2 SVGIG (reference sequence). The CDR3 loop spans 14 amino acids. V trimming: 7 bases; J trimming: 0 bases; junction bases outside the gene matches: 4.

The chain is built from TRBV5-1 and TRBJ2-1; 8 nucleotides agree with TRBD2. There are 15 residues in the CDR3. The germline CDR1 and CDR2 sequences are SGHRS and YFSETQ. The junction had 5 bases not matched to a gene; V was cut back by 0 bases and J by 6 bases. For the CDR3, the DNA is TGCGCCAGCAGCTTGGTGGGACTAGGGTTCAATGAGCAGTTCTTC. As protein: CASSLVGLGFNEQFF.

The rearrangement uses TRBV19 and TRBJ1-2; D is unresolved. V shed 3 bases and J shed 3 bases, with 17 bases lying between them. The CDR3 is 16 amino acids. Germline CDR1 and CDR2: LNHDA and SQIVND (reference sequence). CDR3 in amino acids: CASSMLRQINYYGYTF. As DNA, the CDR3 is TGTGCCAGTAGTATGCTCCGGCAGATTAATTACTATGGCTACACCTTC.

J is TRBJ2-1 and V is TRBV1; whether TRBD2, the table's D call, matches the DNA was not checked. TRBV1 is a recognized pseudogene. This CDR3 has 17 residues. CDR3 residues: CTSSPLPAGASYNEQFF. The CDR3 DNA sequence: TGCACCAGCAGCCCCCTCCCAGCGGGAGCCTCCTACAATGAGCAGTTCTTC.

The chain combines TRBV28 with TRBJ2-6; perhaps D is TRBD1 or TRBD2 (6 bases each). Germline lookup yields CDR1 MDHEN and CDR2 SYDVKM. The CDR3 is 19 residues long. Trimming pared 7 bases from V and 1 base from J, leaving 23 bases between. CDR3 loop: CASKVVGAAAGSGANVLTF. For the CDR3, the DNA is TGTGCCAGCAAGGTAGTGGGGGCTGCGGCGGGGTCTGGGGCCAACGTCCTGACTTTC.

The sample holds one count of this clone. This chain links TRBV13 with TRBJ2-1, with D perhaps matching TRBD2 (5 bases). Germline loops: CDR1 PRHDT, CDR2 FYEKMQ (reference sequence). The CDR3 runs 13 residues. Trimming shortened V by 5 bases and J by 12 bases, and 17 bases separated the two germline ends. CDR3 protein: CASSPPGGRSQFF. For the CDR3, the DNA is TGTGCCAGCAGCCCCCCCGGCGGGCGTTCGCAGTTCTTC.

This chain uses TRBV11-2 with TRBJ2-3; 12 nucleotides match TRBD2. The CDR3 runs 17 residues. V lost 5 bases and J lost 4; bases outside the gene matches: 10. Germline V gene sequence: CDR1 SGHAT, CDR2 FQNNGV. The CDR3 DNA follows: TGTGCCAGCAGCCATTCTCGACTAGCGGGGGCCCCAGATACGCAGTATTTT. This codes for CASSHSRLAGAPDTQYF.

The V call is TRBV18, the J call TRBJ1-2; 7 bases line up with TRBD1. CDR3 length equals 14 residues. The V gene's germline CDR1 is KGHSH and CDR2 LQKENI. Trimming at V came to 3 bases and at J to 2 bases, leaving 3 bases not matched to a gene. DNA for the CDR3: TGTGCCAGCTCACCCCAGGGGGACAACTATGGCTACACCTTC. Translation: CASSPQGDNYGYTF.

This chain links TRBV6-5 with TRBJ2-3; D perhaps matches TRBD1 (6 bases). The germline V gene encodes CDR1 MNHEY and CDR2 SVGAGI. V was clipped by 0 bases and J by 3 bases, with 13 bases between them. The CDR3 has 16 amino acids. The CDR3 region has the DNA TGTGCCAGCAGTTACTCGGGGGTCGGGACAACAGATACGCAGTATTTT. Translation: CASSYSGVGTTDTQYF.

The rearrangement uses TRBV4-2 and TRBJ1-6, with TRBD1 identical over 10 bases. The CDR3 is 15 amino acids. J gave up 5 bases and V 3 bases, and 1 base lay outside the gene matches. CDR1 is LGHNA, CDR2 YNFKEQ, per germline. The CDR3 region is CASSQTGGDNSPLHF. The CDR3 DNA follows: TGTGCCAGCAGCCAGACAGGGGGCGATAATTCACCCCTCCACTTT.

The chain joins TRBV5-6 to TRBJ1-1, with 7 bases aligning to TRBD1. CDR3 size: 14 residues. V shed 3 bases and J 7 bases; nucleotides not matched to a gene: 9. Looked up from germline, CDR1 is SGHDT and CDR2 is YYEEEE. CDR3 DNA sequence: TGTGCCAGCAGCTCGAAGAGACAGGGACGTGAAGCTTTCTTT. This encodes CASSSKRQGREAFF.

The gene calls are TRBV7-6 and TRBJ2-5, with D unclear. V gave up 5 bases and J gave up 2 bases, with 15 bases separating them. The CDR3 sequence is 15 residues long. The germline gives CDR1 SGHVS, CDR2 FNYEAQ. The CDR3: CASSPTNTPQETQYF. CDR3 DNA: TGTGCCAGCAGCCCCACTAATACTCCTCAAGAGACCCAGTACTTC.

CDR3 residues: CASSWYRGEGTDTQYF. The CDR3 nucleotides read TGTGCCAGCAGCTGGTACAGGGGTGAGGGCACAGATACGCAGTATTTT. The rearrangement joins TRBV7-9 to TRBJ2-3; the match to TRBD1 covers 7 bases. This CDR3 region has 16 residues. With 4 bases clipped from V and 1 base from J, the junction kept 8 bases outside the gene matches. Germline V gives CDR1 SEHNR, CDR2 FQNEAQ (reference sequence).

In this sample, this clone turned up once. This specimen includes other DNA sequences encoding the same CDR3. This sequence joins TRBV19 and TRBJ2-7, with D possibly being TRBD1 or TRBD2 (6 bases each). The CDR3 spans 16 residues. Per germline, CDR1 LNHDA and CDR2 SQIVND (reference sequence). V shed 6 bases and J shed 3 bases, with 21 bases lying between them. CDR3 nucleotides: TGTGCCAGTAGCCCGAGGGGGGCGGGCCCGGGCTACGAGCAGTACTTC. Translated: CASSPRGAGPGYEQYF.

As DNA, the CDR3 is TGCGCCAGCAGCCGCCTTCCCTGGGGCATTTACGAAAAACTGTTTTTT. Translated, it gives CASSRLPWGIYEKLFF. V usage is TRBV4-1 and J usage is TRBJ1-4; maybe TRBD1 (5 bases). The germline CDR1 and CDR2 sequences are MGHRA and YSYEKL. V lost 4 bases to trimming and J lost 8 bases, with 20 bases between them. The CDR3 extends over 16 amino acids.

This clone was found once. DNA of the CDR3: TGTGCCAGCAGCTTTATACAGGGTCGAGAGCAGTACTTC. Protein sequence: CASSFIQGREQYF. The V and J genes are TRBV13 and TRBJ2-7; D may be TRBD1 (6 bases). Germline CDR1 and CDR2: PRHDT and FYEKMQ (reference sequence). V was trimmed by 3 bases and J by 7 bases, leaving 13 bases between them. The CDR3 runs 13 residues.

The V gene is TRBV18, the J gene TRBJ2-7, with TRBD1 matching 7 bases. This CDR3 has 14 amino acids. Looked up from germline, CDR1 is KGHSH and CDR2 is LQKENI. V gave up 4 bases and J gave up 0 bases; unmatched junction bases: 3. CDR3 loop: CASSHRGSSYEQYF. CDR3 DNA sequence: TGTGCCAGCTCACACAGGGGAAGCTCCTACGAGCAGTACTTC.

The genes are TRBV9 and TRBJ1-1; D call uncertain. Trimming stripped 0 bases from V and 0 bases from J, with 6 bases between. Germline loops: CDR1 SGDLS, CDR2 YYNGEE. The CDR3 is 14 residues long. For the CDR3, the DNA is TGTGCCAGCAGCGTAGGGCGGTTGAACACTGAAGCTTTCTTT. Amino acid sequence: CASSVGRLNTEAFF.

This clone came up a few times. The chain uses TRBV6-5 and TRBJ1-2, with a tentative D call TRBD1 (6 bases). Trimming took 2 bases from V and 4 from J, leaving 14 bases between them. The CDR3 contains 15 residues. CDR1 is MNHEY, CDR2 SVGAGI, per germline. CDR3 residues: CASSYHRDWAYGYTF. CDR3 sequence (DNA): TGTGCCAGCAGTTACCACAGGGATTGGGCCTATGGCTACACCTTC.

V is TRBV4-1 and J is TRBJ2-5; D is perhaps TRBD1 (5 bases). The J call may be incorrect, as the DNA end agrees better with TRBJ2-7. The CDR3 has 15 residues. Germline V gene lookup returns CDR1 MGHRA and CDR2 YSYEKL. The CDR3 sequence is CASTQGNRYSYEQYF. The DNA of the CDR3 is TGCGCCAGCACCCAGGGAAACAGGTACTCCTACGAGCAGTACTTC.

The rearrangement links TRBV6-5 to TRBJ1-3; 8 nucleotides agree with TRBD1. This CDR3 has 14 amino acids. In germline, CDR1 is MNHEY, CDR2 SVGAGI. J lost 4 bases, V lost 8 bases, and 7 bases had no gene match. The CDR3 is CASFRGQAGNTIYF. Here the CDR3 DNA reads TGTGCCAGCTTCAGGGGGCAGGCGGGAAACACCATATATTTT.

This clone appeared once. V usage is TRBV28 and J usage is TRBJ1-6, with TRBD1 identical over 7 bases. CDR3 length: 12 amino acids. The germline gives CDR1 MDHEN, CDR2 SYDVKM. Trimming removed 1 base from V and 14 bases from J; junction bases left unmatched: 2. The CDR3 sequence is CASSLYDRALHF. The CDR3 DNA reads as TGTGCCAGCAGTTTATACGACAGGGCCCTCCACTTT.

V and J are TRBV19 and TRBJ1-5; weak D call: TRBD1 (5 bases). V lost 0 bases, J lost 5 bases, and 23 bases lay in between. The CDR3 covers 19 residues. Germline V CDR1 and CDR2: LNHDA, SQIVND (reference sequence). Here the CDR3 reads CASSIDWMINRPTDQPQHF. CDR3 sequence (DNA): TGTGCCAGTAGTATAGATTGGATGATTAACAGGCCCACCGATCAGCCCCAGCATTTT.